This T cell receptor (beta chain) was retrieved from a study of T-cell memory formation after mild COVID-19. Across the study: TCR clusters showed largely donor specificity.

The germline V gene has CDR1 SQVTM and CDR2 ANQGSEA. Trimming left V 8 bases short and J 1 base short, with 13 bases between. This CDR3 has 13 amino acids. Study conclusions and caveats: Some clones that responded turned up in pre-infection memory, which suggests that cross-reactive memory joined in.

Constant-segment-primed 5'RACE gave TCR alpha and TCR beta cDNA libraries with sample barcodes and UMIs. MiXCR, applied by TCRdb to the 5' RACE reads, yields one record per CDR3 protein. The top ten hold just over 2% of the sample, which has some 190,000 distinct CDR3 sequences, 16% seen once. With respect to this clonotype: Its cognate antigen is unknown.

The rearrangement joins TRBV29-1 to TRBJ2-3, with no clear D. The clonotype was recovered from an adult woman who had mild COVID-19 (a few samples of this study predate the infection). Cell type and time point are not known. Sequencing input: PBMCs or a T cell subset sorted from them (not recorded which). Written as DNA, the CDR3 is TGCAGCCTGAGTGATTCTGGCACAGATACGCAGTATTTT. Protein: CSLSDSGTDTQYF.